These 18 T cell receptor beta chains were all obtained from the same sample, sequenced in a study of early T cells in non-severe SARS-CoV-2 infection. TCRdb passed the 5' RACE reads through MiXCR, listing each CDR3 protein once. The sample lists about 92,000 distinct CDR3 sequences; 14% were seen once. Sequencing was carried out using whole blood. The receptors come from an adult who was a healthcare worker with PCR-confirmed SARS-CoV-2 infection or an uninfected control (not recorded which).

This clonotype has a handful of counts. The genes are TRBV29-1 and TRBJ2-1; TRBD1 aligns across 12 bases. Germline V gives CDR1 SQVTM, CDR2 ANQGSEA. This CDR3 has 17 residues. Trimming removed 5 bases from V and 2 bases from J; junction bases left unmatched: 10. The CDR3 sequence is CSVPGQGAPGAYNEQFF. In DNA form, the CDR3 reads TGCAGCGTTCCGGGACAGGGGGCTCCAGGGGCCTACAATGAGCAGTTCTTC.

The chain recombines TRBV5-1 with TRBJ1-1; D gene ambiguous. With 3 bases removed from V and 6 bases from J, the gap between germline ends came to 12 bases. Germline V lookup: CDR1 SGHRS, CDR2 YFSETQ. The CDR3 loop spans 13 amino acids. The CDR3 loop is CASSSLHAPEAFF. CDR3 coding DNA: TGCGCCAGCAGCTCCCTACATGCCCCTGAAGCTTTCTTT.

J is TRBJ2-1 and V is TRBV10-3, with a tentative D call TRBD1 (6 bases). The germline V gene has CDR1 ENHRY and CDR2 SYGVKD. Trimming took 2 bases from V and 6 from J, leaving 17 bases between them. The CDR3 spans 16 residues. Written as DNA, the CDR3 is TGTGCCATCAGTGAGGGGGGCAGGGGATTGTTCAATGAGCAGTTCTTC. Amino acid sequence: CAISEGGRGLFNEQFF.

This clonotype has just a few counts. This chain connects TRBV5-4 to TRBJ2-1; 14 bases match TRBD2. V was clipped by 5 bases and J by 4 bases; unmatched bases: 5. The germline gives CDR1 SGHNT, CDR2 YYREEE (reference sequence). CDR3 length: 16 residues. For the CDR3, the DNA is TGTGCCAGCAGTACCGGGACTAGCGGGGGTTACAATGAGCAGTTCTTC. This gives the protein CASSTGTSGGYNEQFF. Variable domain in full (rest from reference TRBV5-4 and TRBJ2-1): ETGVTQSPTHLIKTRGQQVTLRCSSQSGHNTVSWYQQALGQGPQFIFQYYREEENGRGNFPPRFSGLQFPNYSSELNVNALELDDSALYLCASSTGTSGGYNEQFFGPGTRLTVL.

In its sample, this clonotype was seen a few times. The chain uses TRBV24-1 and TRBJ2-5; TRBD1 might be the D (5 bases). This CDR3 is built from 15 residues. Germline V gene data show CDR1 as KGHDR and CDR2 as SFDVKD. With 2 bases removed from V and 4 bases from J, the gap between germline ends came to 13 bases. CDR3 in amino acids: CATSDSGRAGETQYF. The CDR3 nucleotides are TGTGCCACCAGTGATTCGGGCAGGGCAGGAGAGACCCAGTACTTC.

V usage is TRBV29-1 and J usage is TRBJ2-1; D ambiguous. CDR3 size: 12 residues. Germline V gives CDR1 SQVTM, CDR2 ANQGSEA. V dropped 2 bases and J dropped 5 bases, with 7 bases sitting between them. For the CDR3, the DNA is TGCAGCGTTGAATTCGGAAACAATGAGCAGTTCTTC. Protein: CSVEFGNNEQFF.

The rearrangement joins TRBV12-3 or TRBV12-4 to TRBJ1-4; D is uncertain. Between the trimmed V and J ends, which lost 6 bases and 1 base, there was a span of 9 bases. The CDR3 has 14 amino acids. CDR3 protein: CASSQHGTNEKLFF. The DNA for the CDR3 is TGTGCCAGCAGCCAGCACGGAACTAATGAAAAACTGTTTTTT.

The chain recombines TRBV7-2 with TRBJ1-4; 9 bases agree with TRBD1. Unmatched junction bases numbered 5, after V lost 5 bases and J lost 4 bases. Germline V CDR1 and CDR2: SGHTA, FQGNSA. The CDR3 consists of 15 residues. Written as DNA, the CDR3 is TGTGCCAGCAGCAACGGGGACAGGGATAATGAAAAACTGTTTTTT. Translating it yields CASSNGDRDNEKLFF.

This clonotype was detected a few times. This chain uses TRBV9 with TRBJ2-1, with TRBD2 identical over 13 bases. The CDR3 length is 17 residues. Germline lookup yields CDR1 SGDLS and CDR2 YYNGEE. The V segment lost 3 bases and the J segment 5 bases; nucleotides outside the gene matches: 8. This CDR3 is CASSGRLAGGLNNEQFF. CDR3 in DNA: TGTGCCAGCAGCGGGAGACTAGCGGGGGGTCTTAACAATGAGCAGTTCTTC.

This clonotype appeared a few times. The chain combines TRBV7-3 with TRBJ2-3; 12 positions agree with TRBD2. Germline V gene lookup returns CDR1 SGHTA and CDR2 FQGTGA. The CDR3 contains 16 residues. V was clipped by 5 bases and J by 4 bases; unmatched bases: 7. The CDR3, as DNA: TGTGCCAGCAGCCTCCTAGCGGGGGGGATTCCAGATACGCAGTATTTT. The encoded protein is CASSLLAGGIPDTQYF.

This clonotype was observed at least ten times. V gene TRBV11-2 combines with J gene TRBJ2-3, with TRBD2 identical over 13 bases. V dropped 7 bases and J dropped 8; count of bases not matched to a gene: 6. Germline CDR1 and CDR2: SGHAT and FQNNGV. The CDR3 is 14 residues long. In nucleotides, the CDR3 is TGTGCCAGCACGGGGACTAGCGGGGTCGGTACGCAGTATTTT. Residues: CASTGTSGVGTQYF.

This clonotype occurred a few times. The rearrangement uses TRBV27 and TRBJ2-6; D is ambiguous. The germline V and J ends were trimmed by 1 base and 2 bases, with 12 bases remaining between them. This CDR3 has 17 residues. Germline CDR1 MNHEY, CDR2 SMNVEV (reference sequence). This chain's CDR3 is CASSLYPDNPGANVLTF. CDR3 DNA sequence: TGTGCCAGCAGTTTATACCCAGATAACCCTGGGGCCAACGTCCTGACTTTC.

This chain links TRBV7-2 with TRBJ2-7; D is undetermined. The ends were cut back, 1 base at V and 4 bases at J, with 2 bases in the middle. Germline V lookup: CDR1 SGHTA, CDR2 FQGNSA. This CDR3 region has 11 residues. The CDR3 DNA is TGTGCCAGCAGCTTAGAATACGAGCAGTACTTC. Translating it yields CASSLEYEQYF.

This rearrangement joins TRBV6-2 or TRBV6-3 to TRBJ2-1, with a possible D match to TRBD2 (5 bases). V lost 7 bases, J lost 7 bases, and 17 bases lay in between. The CDR3 sequence is 14 residues long. The germline gives CDR1 MNHEY, CDR2 SVGEGT. The CDR3 protein is CASILDSLRNEQFF. In nucleotides, the CDR3 is TGTGCCAGCATACTGGACTCACTACGGAATGAGCAGTTCTTC.

This chain uses TRBV6-2 or TRBV6-3 with TRBJ2-3; 7 nucleotides align to TRBD2. The germline gives CDR1 MNHEY, CDR2 SVGEGT. Losses at the gene ends were 4 bases for V and 2 bases for J; bases not matched to a gene: 3. This CDR3 region has 14 residues. The CDR3 nucleotides are TGTGCCAGCAGTTTAAGCGGGGTCACAGATACGCAGTATTTT. This translates into CASSLSGVTDTQYF.

In this sample, this clonotype turned up a few times. Sequence at one end of the junction differs from germline and may be a read error. The rearrangement uses TRBV11-2 and TRBJ1-3, with D unresolved. Germline V lookup: CDR1 SGHAT, CDR2 FQNNGV. The CDR3 is 15 amino acids. This CDR3 is CASSLSLSSENTIYF. The CDR3 DNA reads as TGTGCCAGCAGCTTGAGCCTTAGCTCTGAAAACACCATATATTTT. The whole variable domain, remainder taken from reference TRBV11-2 and TRBJ1-3, is EAGVAQSPRYKIIEKRQSVAFWCNPISGHATLYWYQQILGQGPKLLIQFQNNGVVDDSQLPKDRFSAERLKGVDSTLKIQPAKLEDSAVYLCASSLSLSSENTIYFGEGSWLTVV.

V usage is TRBV29-1 and J usage is TRBJ1-2; D unclear. V was pared by 3 bases and J by 0 bases, with 8 bases between. The CDR3 is made up of 13 amino acids. Per germline, CDR1 SQVTM and CDR2 ANQGSEA. The CDR3 here is CSVEGRTNYGYTF. The CDR3 DNA reads as TGCAGCGTTGAGGGAAGAACTAACTATGGCTACACCTTC.

This clonotype was counted ten times or more. The chain carries TRBV29-1 and TRBJ2-1, with a weak D call TRBD1 (6 bases). The V end lost 5 bases, the J end lost 8 bases, and 22 bases lay between the germline ends. Germline CDR1 SQVTM, CDR2 ANQGSEA. This CDR3 is 15 amino acids long. The CDR3 nucleotides are TGCAGCGTTAATAACGCACAGGGTGCTAGGGATGAGCAGTTCTTC. It translates to CSVNNAQGARDEQFF.